Following are 11 T cell receptor beta chains from one sample sequenced in a study of blood T cell repertoires in COVID-19. The data were produced by immunoSEQ multiplex PCR, yet TCRdb's version contains in-frame clones alone and is incomplete. Altogether hundreds of thousands of clones are present, around nine tenths being singletons, with the ten largest covering 5.5% to 8%. Sequenced material: peripheral blood. Receptors originate from a man in his 60s who had recovered from COVID-19.

The chain uses TRBV9 and TRBJ2-1; D is possibly TRBD2 (6 bases). The CDR3 is made up of 15 amino acids. V was shortened by 7 bases and J by 2 bases, with 16 bases between the two germline ends. The germline V gene encodes CDR1 SGDLS and CDR2 YYNGEE. CDR3 bases: TGTGCCAGCGCCGGGGGATTGTCTACCTACAATGAGCAGTTCTTC. Translation gives CASAGGLSTYNEQFF.

V usage is TRBV27 and J usage is TRBJ2-2, with 8 bases identical to TRBD1. The length of the CDR3 is 13 residues. Germline lookup yields CDR1 MNHEY and CDR2 SMNVEV (reference sequence). V lost 6 bases to trimming and J lost 6 bases; unmatched junction nucleotides: 3. CDR3 protein: CASSYRGAGELFF. The CDR3 DNA sequence: TGTGCCAGCAGCTACAGGGGGGCCGGGGAGCTGTTTTTT.

The rearrangement joins TRBV29-1 to TRBJ1-2; D may be TRBD1 (5 bases). Germline loops: CDR1 SQVTM, CDR2 ANQGSEA. This CDR3 spans 13 amino acids. With 8 bases removed from V and 5 bases from J, the gap between germline ends came to 18 bases. CDR3 nucleotide sequence: TGCAGCTCTATCGAGGGACTCGGGTATGGCTACACCTTC. This codes for CSSIEGLGYGYTF.

The chain combines TRBV5-6 with TRBJ1-5, with TRBD1 identical over 7 bases. After removal of 4 bases from V and 0 bases from J, the junction contained 4 bases not matched to a gene. CDR1 SGHDT and CDR2 YYEEEE come from the germline V gene. The CDR3 sequence is 15 residues long. The CDR3, as DNA: TGTGCCAGCAGCCGACAGGGAGGTAGCAATCAGCCCCAGCATTTT. It is translated as CASSRQGGSNQPQHF.

V gene TRBV5-6 combines with J gene TRBJ1-2, with a possible D match to TRBD1 (5 bases). Germline assignment: CDR1 SGHDT and CDR2 YYEEEE. This CDR3 region has 15 residues. With 1 base removed from V and 4 bases from J, the gap between germline ends came to 14 bases. The CDR3 DNA reads TGTGCCAGCAGCTTGTTGGTGTCAGGGCCCTATGGCTACACCTTC. Protein product: CASSLLVSGPYGYTF. Based on the CDR3 plus reference TRBV5-6 and TRBJ1-2, the full variable domain is DAGVTQSPTHLIKTRGQQVTLRCSPKSGHDTVSWYQQALGQGPQFIFQYYEEEERQRGNFPDRFSGHQFPNYSSELNVNALLLGDSALYLCASSLLVSGPYGYTFGSGTRLTVV.

The rearrangement joins TRBV10-1 to TRBJ2-1; TRBD2 aligns across 11 bases. Germline V gene sequence: CDR1 WNHNN, CDR2 SYGVQD (reference sequence). This CDR3 spans 13 amino acids. J was trimmed by 7 bases and V by 8 bases; bases with no gene match: 4. Here the CDR3 reads CASSLAGVNEQFF. For the CDR3, the DNA is TGCGCCAGCTCACTAGCGGGAGTGAATGAGCAGTTCTTC.

The chain carries TRBV28 and TRBJ2-6; D gene uncertain. V was shortened by 6 bases and J by 2 bases, with 11 bases between the two germline ends. This CDR3 has 15 residues. The germline gives CDR1 MDHEN, CDR2 SYDVKM. CDR3 region: CASRSLGAGANVLTF. The CDR3 DNA follows: TGTGCCAGCAGATCGCTCGGAGCTGGGGCCAACGTCCTGACTTTC.

This sequence joins TRBV5-1 and TRBJ2-2; 7 bases are shared with TRBD2. Germline trimming cut 9 bases from V and 2 bases from J; bases unmatched to any gene: 7. This CDR3 has 14 residues. Germline V gene lookup returns CDR1 SGHRS and CDR2 YFSETQ. CDR3 residues: CATQGLPNTGELFF. As DNA, the CDR3 is TGCGCCACCCAGGGACTACCAAACACCGGGGAGCTGTTTTTT.

The J gene is TRBJ2-7, the V gene TRBV25-1; 7 positions match TRBD1. The germline CDR1 and CDR2 sequences are MGHDK and SYGVNS. The CDR3 is 15 amino acids. J gave up 0 bases and V 5 bases, and 7 bases lay outside the gene matches. CDR3 residues: CASSTMTGSSYEQYF. The CDR3 DNA reads as TGTGCCAGCAGTACAATGACAGGGAGCTCCTACGAGCAGTACTTC.

The chain couples TRBV21-1 to TRBJ2-7; the table calls TRBD1, which could not be checked here. TRBV21-1 is tagged as a pseudogene. This CDR3 has 18 amino acids. CDR3 nucleotide sequence: TGTGCCAGCAGAATTCATCCCCCAGGGACAGGTCCTCTCCACGAGCAGTACTTC. Amino acids: CASRIHPPGTGPLHEQYF.

The chain carries TRBV9 and TRBJ2-5, with D maybe TRBD1 (5 bases). This CDR3 has 14 residues. The V end lost 0 bases, the J end lost 6 bases, and 12 bases lay between the germline ends. Germline V gene data show CDR1 as SGDLS and CDR2 as YYNGEE. The CDR3 DNA follows: TGTGCCAGCAGCGTAGAGGGGCCCCGGAAGACCCAGTACTTC. This gives the protein CASSVEGPRKTQYF.